The source of this T cell receptor beta chain is a study of shared clonotypes between healthy human individuals. Deep level was the assay's run setting. The table came from immunoSEQ multiplex PCR; TCRdb's copy has only in-frame clones and leaves some out. Of approximately 1.5 million clones in the sample, under 99% were seen once. V lost 3 bases, J lost 6 bases, and 15 bases lay in between. Looked up from germline, CDR1 is MGHRA and CDR2 is YSYEKL. CDR3 size: 14 residues. This TCR was recovered from a man aged 25 to 40 in good health. The sample consisted of naive CD4+ T cells sorted from blood. As for subset: CD45RA+ positively selected. The chain links TRBV4-1 to TRBJ2-7, with unresolved D. The CDR3 DNA follows: TGCGCCAGCAGCCAGAGTGGGCTGGTCGGCGAGCAGTACTTC. This encodes CASSQSGLVGEQYF.